This entry concerns a single TCR beta chain. This clonotype qualifies as large (0.1 to 1%). There is no known antigen for this receptor. Per-base quality was not reported, and no clone a single base away is much larger than it. This entry is derived from a study of T cell repertoires in aging, cancer and after chemotherapy (dated by TCRdb to about 2019). Concerning the study at large: Donors were distributed across six age groups ranging from 30 or younger to 70 or older, with at least three individuals included per group. In the solid tumor group, paired pre- and post-chemotherapy samples were obtained from brain tumor (glioblastoma) patients receiving temozolomide-based therapy. The complete dataset included roughly 8.8 million TCR reads. The study profiled peripheral blood TCR beta repertoires from healthy donors and cancer patients to examine immunoaging and T cell reconstitution after chemotherapy. A cohort of 200 to 250 cancer patients (about 94 with hematological and some 120 with solid cancers) was assembled, and around 100 healthy donors were included as a reference group.

The CDR3 starts with the cysteine, ends with the phenylalanine, and has 14 residues. Only CDR3 DNA is held: 42 bases, read in frame from base 1. From a lookup of the germline V gene (reference sequence), CDR1 and CDR2 are GTSNPN and SVGIG. Trimming costs V 2 bases and J 1 base, and their ends lie 10 bases apart. TCR beta rearrangements were amplified from genomic DNA extracted from peripheral blood rather than from sorted cells or RNA. Rearranged TRB sequences spanning V, D and J segments were amplified in a multiplex touch-down PCR with a mixed TRB-A/B primer pool. Illumina adapters and sample indices were attached to the amplicons through two consecutive PCR reactions run with Phusion HS II polymerase. Amplicons were gel-purified using the NucleoSpin Gel and PCR Clean-up kit and were subsequently checked with Qubit and an Agilent 2100 Bioanalyzer. The libraries were sequenced on an Illumina MiSeq with 600-cycle, single-indexed, paired-end runs. Per the source publication's procedure: TRB sequences were processed with MiXCR versions 2.12 and 3.0.5. A clone was defined as each unique CDR3 nucleotide sequence, and only productive sequences supported by at least two reads were kept. Shannon diversity, evenness, clonality (one minus evenness), and alpha-parameterized diversity profiles from alpha 0 to 5 were included as repertoire metrics. Generation probabilities of clones in paired pre- and post-chemotherapy samples were computed with the IGoR algorithm. TCRdb reworked the public reads: Q25 trimming with fastp, MiXCR clone assembly, productive beta chains retained. Rows are unified per CDR3 protein, each entry keeping the most common DNA and genes. The V and J calls and clone size come from TCRdb's table, not from the authors' own analysis. The sample table shows around 970 distinct CDR3 sequences, and roughly 14% are seen once. 8.5% to 10% of the sample lies in the top ten.

What the authors observed across the whole study: The authors noted that the repertoire data do not allow conclusions about immunological memory after chemotherapy. In healthy donors, the drop in TCR diversity with age came mainly from a loss of richness, whereas in cancer patients a loss of evenness also played a part. Compared with age-matched healthy donors, untreated patients with either hematological or solid cancers had significantly lower TCR diversity in the blood along with higher clonality. In both cancer cohorts, the median generation probability rose over the chemotherapy interval, which suggests that the repertoire was reconstituted through rebound thymic output.

This TCR was sampled from a human donor with a solid tumor. The sample comprised blood. In this chain, TRBV30 is recombined with TRBJ2-3; TRBD1 is possibly the D segment (6 matching bases). The nucleotides read TGTGCCTGGAGTTTGGGGGCCGGCACAGATACGCAGTATTTT. Translated, it gives CAWSLGAGTDTQYF.